This TCR beta chain was obtained from a study of response to subunit inactivated influenza vaccine (dated by TCRdb to about 2018). About the investigation overall: Deep quantitative T cell receptor repertoire profiling was used in the study to track responses to a trivalent subunit inactivated influenza vaccine.

The cysteine opens and the phenylalanine closes a CDR3 of 14 amino acids. Of the read, only the CDR3 DNA is kept; its 42 bases are in frame from base 1. V is cut back by 3 bases and J by 6 bases, with 5 bases in the junction unmatched. CDR1 MNHEY and CDR2 SMNVEV were looked up in the germline V gene (reference sequence). The study at large found these results: The authors proposed that each seasonal influenza vaccination may bring in only a limited number of new T cells.

With regard to this clonotype: It has no known antigen specificity. No quality values exist for individual bases; no much larger clone is one base distant.

The receptor library was made with RT-PCR. The run used an Illumina HiSeq 2500. TCRdb handled the public reads itself, with Q25 trimming in fastp and clone calling in MiXCR, and kept productive beta chains. One record per CDR3 amino acid sequence lists the most common genes and DNA. The sample data list under 850,000 distinct CDR3 sequences, and under 20% of these were observed just once. The ten largest account for roughly a tenth of the sample. The chain joins TRBV27 to TRBJ2-3, with 8 bases matching TRBD2. This TCR was sampled from a man aged 50 to 59 who received an inactivated influenza vaccine. Donor details come from another sample of the same person, matched by shared clones. The material was PBMCs from blood, obtained about 5 days after vaccination. The nucleotide sequence reads as follows: TGTGCCAGCAGTTTCGGGGGGGGCTGGGATACGCAGTATTTT. Its product reads: CASSFGGGWDTQYF.